The 11 T cell receptor beta chains listed next were all sequenced from one sample in a study of T cells in Graves' hyperthyroidism and ophthalmopathy. Researchers amplified the TCR beta CDR3 regions from RNA transcripts. Using the HTBI primer set, a first-round RT-PCR was run on the TCR CDR3. TCRdb itself ran the multiplex PCR reads through MiXCR, one entry per CDR3 protein. The sample shows hundreds of thousands of distinct CDR3 sequences, less than 25% of them seen only once. The material sequenced was blood. The source of these receptors is a woman in her seventies with Graves' ophthalmopathy.

The chain combines TRBV30 with TRBJ2-2, with 14 bases aligning to TRBD2. The CDR3 consists of 17 residues. Germline-derived CDR1 and CDR2 are GTSNPN and SVGIG (reference sequence). V lost 3 bases to trimming and J lost 5 bases; unmatched junction nucleotides: 8. The CDR3 nucleotides read TGTGCCTGGAGCCCGGGACTAGCGGGAGTAGTTACCGGGGAGCTGTTTTTT. Protein sequence: CAWSPGLAGVVTGELFF.

Many counts were recorded for this clonotype. The chain has TRBV20-1 and TRBJ1-1, with 7 nucleotides matching TRBD1. The CDR3 length is 11 residues. V was pared by 6 bases and J by 8 bases, with 6 bases of the junction left unmatched. Looked up from germline, CDR1 is DFQATT and CDR2 is SNEGSKA (reference sequence). CDR3 sequence reads: CSARGTAEAFF. The CDR3 DNA is TGCAGTGCCAGGGGGACAGCAGAAGCTTTCTTT.

A note on this clonotype: A read error is possible here, since a much larger clone lies one base away. The chain joins TRBV2 to TRBJ1-6, with a weak D call TRBD1 (5 bases). This CDR3 spans 15 amino acids. CDR1 SNHLY and CDR2 FYNNEI come from the germline V gene. CDR3 in DNA: TGTGCCAGCGGTGAAGTGTGGGGGGGGAGTTCACCCCTCCACTTT. Its translation is CASGEVWGGSSPLHF. The variable domain in full, completed from reference TRBV2 and TRBJ1-6, reads EPEVTQTPSHQVTQMGQEVILRCVPISNHLYFYWYRQILGQKVEFLVSFYNNEISEKSEIFDDQFSVERPDGSNFTLKIRSTKLEDSAMYFCASGEVWGGSSPLHFGNGTRLTVT.

The V call is TRBV7-2, the J call TRBJ2-2; 8 nucleotides align to TRBD2. The CDR3 length is 16 residues. With V trimmed by 5 bases and J by 6 bases, 11 bases remained unmatched. Germline V gene sequence: CDR1 SGHTA, CDR2 FQGNSA. The CDR3 nucleotides are TGTGCCAGCAGCCGCCAGGGACTAGGGCTACCCGGGGAGCTGTTTTTT. It specifies CASSRQGLGLPGELFF.

This chain uses TRBV7-9 with TRBJ1-2; 7 nucleotides agree with TRBD1. Germline CDR1 and CDR2: SEHNR and FQNEAQ (reference sequence). CDR3 length: 12 amino acids. Trimming at V came to 5 bases and at J to 11 bases, leaving 8 bases not matched to a gene. The CDR3 sequence: CASSPDRPGYTF. In DNA, the CDR3 is TGTGCCAGCAGCCCGGACAGGCCGGGGTACACCTTC.

The sample holds a few counts of this clonotype. The chain recombines TRBV7-9 with TRBJ2-7; the match to TRBD1 covers 7 bases. CDR3 length: 14 residues. The germline V gene encodes CDR1 SEHNR and CDR2 FQNEAQ (reference sequence). J lost 2 bases, V lost 5 bases, and 6 bases had no gene match. CDR3 in amino acids: CASSTTDRTYEQYF. The CDR3 DNA is TGTGCCAGCAGCACCACGGACAGGACCTACGAGCAGTACTTC.

This clonotype turned up a few times. The chain joins TRBV27 to TRBJ2-7; 9 bases fit TRBD1. V lost 3 bases, J lost 3 bases, and 3 bases stayed unmatched. The CDR3 contains 14 residues. Germline V CDR1 and CDR2: MNHEY, SMNVEV (reference sequence). The DNA for the CDR3 is TGTGCCAGCAGTTTCTGGGGACAGGGCTACGAGCAGTACTTC. This gives the protein CASSFWGQGYEQYF.

A few counts support this clonotype. The chain is built from TRBV20-1 and TRBJ2-1; 7 positions agree with TRBD2. V lost 3 bases to trimming and J lost 6 bases; unmatched junction nucleotides: 8. The CDR3 runs 14 residues. From germline, CDR1 is DFQATT and CDR2 SNEGSKA (reference sequence). The CDR3 nucleotides are TGCAGTGCTAGCGGGAGGAGTCGGACCAATGAGCAGTTCTTC. Translated, it gives CSASGRSRTNEQFF.

The rearrangement uses TRBV7-9 and TRBJ1-2; 8 bases agree with TRBD1. Trimming took 5 bases from V and 5 from J; bases not matched to a gene: 16. The CDR3 spans 17 residues. Germline CDR1 is SEHNR and CDR2 is FQNEAQ (reference sequence). In DNA form, the CDR3 reads TGTGCCAGCAGCCGGTCAGGGGGCGACATAGGGGAATATGGCTACACCTTC. This codes for CASSRSGGDIGEYGYTF.

The chain joins TRBV10-2 to TRBJ2-3, with unresolved D. Germline CDR1 is WSHSY and CDR2 is SAAADI. This CDR3 contains 14 residues. V lost 2 bases, J lost 2 bases, and 8 bases lay in between. The DNA of the CDR3 is TGCGCCAGCAGTGAGGGTCGGTTCACAGATACGCAGTATTTT. Amino acid sequence: CASSEGRFTDTQYF.

The chain joins TRBV29-1 to TRBJ1-2; 7 nucleotides line up with TRBD1. CDR3 size: 15 residues. CDR1 and CDR2 from the germline V gene are SQVTM and ANQGSEA. Trimming removed 3 bases from V and 7 bases from J; junction bases left unmatched: 14. The CDR3 bases are TGCAGCGTTGAGGCCCCCTCTTTGGCAGGGGGTGGCTACACCTTC. It yields the protein CSVEAPSLAGGGYTF.